A single sample gave rise to the 29 T cell receptor beta chains below, sequenced in a study of early T cells in non-severe SARS-CoV-2 infection (dated by TCRdb to 2020 to 2023). Library preparation was by 5' RACE. TCRdb shows the sequencer as NextSeq 500. TCRdb reran the public reads through fastp at Q25 and MiXCR, keeping productive beta chains. Entries that share a CDR3 protein sequence are merged under the most common genes and DNA. Here the sample has just over 95,000 distinct CDR3 sequences; approximately 11% occur a single time. Of the sample, 4.7% falls within the top ten clones. Sequencing used whole blood, obtained at baseline. All receptors come from an adult who was a healthcare worker with PCR-confirmed SARS-CoV-2 infection or an uninfected control (not recorded which).

In this sample, this clonotype turned up a few times. This chain joins TRBV7-8 and TRBJ2-7; 9 nucleotides line up with TRBD2. V lost 4 bases and J lost 0; bases outside the gene matches: 7. Germline V gene sequence: CDR1 SGHVS, CDR2 FQNEAQ. The CDR3 loop spans 16 amino acids. The CDR3 protein is CASSSRTSEFSYEQYF. CDR3 DNA sequence: TGTGCCAGCAGCTCCCGGACTAGCGAATTCTCCTACGAGCAGTACTTC.

The rearrangement links TRBV6-5 to TRBJ1-1, with D perhaps TRBD1 (5 bases). V lost 8 bases and J lost 6, with 10 bases in between. This CDR3 contains 11 residues. The germline CDR1 and CDR2 sequences are MNHEY and SVGAGI. The CDR3 sequence is CASRDVAEAFF. Written as DNA, the CDR3 is TGTGCCAGCCGGGACGTGGCTGAAGCTTTCTTT.

This clonotype was detected only a few times. The chain has TRBV7-2 and TRBJ1-1, with D uncertain. The germline CDR1 and CDR2 sequences are SGHTA and FQGNSA. Between the trimmed V and J ends, which lost 5 bases and 1 base, there was a span of 14 bases. The length of the CDR3 is 15 residues. The CDR3 nucleotides are TGTGCCAGCAGCCCGCCAGGTTTCCAGAACACTGAAGCTTTCTTT. This codes for CASSPPGFQNTEAFF.

The V call is TRBV20-1, the J call TRBJ2-3, with D possibly being TRBD2 (6 bases). The germline CDR1 and CDR2 sequences are DFQATT and SNEGSKA (reference sequence). Trimming took off 4 bases at V and 2 bases at J, with 13 bases between the two ends. CDR3 size: 14 residues. Written as DNA, the CDR3 is TGCAGTGCTATGGGGGGACCCTACACAGATACGCAGTATTTT. Translating it yields CSAMGGPYTDTQYF.

This clonotype has just a few counts. Here the CDR3 DNA reads TGCGCCAGCAGCCAAGCTAACAGGGACACTGAAGCTTTCTTT. Translating gives CASSQANRDTEAFF. This chain connects TRBV4-3 to TRBJ1-1; TRBD1 is a possible D gene (6 bases). The CDR3 covers 14 residues. Trimming removed 1 base from V and 3 bases from J, with 9 bases in between. Germline assignment: CDR1 LGHNA and CDR2 YSLEER.

This clonotype showed up just a few times. The V and J genes are TRBV20-1 and TRBJ2-7; the match to TRBD1 covers 10 bases. Germline lookup yields CDR1 DFQATT and CDR2 SNEGSKA (reference sequence). V lost 5 bases and J lost 2; bases outside the gene matches: 3. CDR3 length: 13 amino acids. This CDR3 is CSARQGATYEQYF. CDR3 DNA: TGCAGTGCTCGACAGGGGGCTACCTACGAGCAGTACTTC.

The V gene is TRBV12-3 or TRBV12-4, the J gene TRBJ2-7; either TRBD1 or TRBD2 may supply D (6 bases each). V dropped 3 bases and J dropped 6 bases, with 12 bases sitting between them. This CDR3 comprises 13 residues. The CDR3 nucleotides read TGTGCCAGCAGTTTGGTCGGAGGGGGCGAGCAGTACTTC. It yields the protein CASSLVGGGEQYF.

The gene calls are TRBV20-1 and TRBJ2-7; TRBD2 matches at 12 bases. V trimming: 3 bases; J trimming: 2 bases; junction bases outside the gene matches: 14. This CDR3 comprises 18 residues. Germline CDR1 is DFQATT and CDR2 is SNEGSKA (reference sequence). The CDR3 region is CSARDASGRAGKTYEQYF. CDR3 bases: TGCAGTGCTAGGGACGCTAGCGGGAGGGCCGGGAAAACCTACGAGCAGTACTTC.

This clonotype came up many times. The V gene is TRBV29-1, the J gene TRBJ2-5; the D gene is possibly TRBD1 (6 bases). The CDR3 extends over 12 amino acids. CDR1 is SQVTM and CDR2 is ANQGSEA in the germline V gene. The ends were cut back, 6 bases at V and 5 bases at J, with 13 bases in the middle. The CDR3 sequence is CSVPRQGETQYF. CDR3 nucleotides: TGCAGCGTCCCTAGGCAGGGGGAGACCCAGTACTTC.

In its sample, this clonotype was seen a few times. The chain has TRBV12-3 or TRBV12-4 and TRBJ2-7, with 8 bases identical to TRBD1. V trimming: 5 bases; J trimming: 3 bases; junction bases outside the gene matches: 6. CDR3 length: 14 amino acids. The CDR3 DNA reads TGTGCCAGCAGTCCTCTCGGACAGGGCTACGAGCAGTACTTC. Its protein is CASSPLGQGYEQYF.

The chain recombines TRBV5-1 with TRBJ2-7, with 9 nucleotides matching TRBD1. Germline values: CDR1 SGHRS, CDR2 YFSETQ. This CDR3 region has 13 residues. V dropped 4 bases and J dropped 9; count of bases not matched to a gene: 8. DNA for the CDR3: TGCGCCAGCAGCATTACAGGGGGCGCAGGGCAGTACTTC. Its protein is CASSITGGAGQYF.

There are many counts of this clonotype. V gene TRBV2 combines with J gene TRBJ2-2, with 10 positions matching TRBD2. Losses at the gene ends were 10 bases for V and 2 bases for J; bases not matched to a gene: 4. In germline, CDR1 is SNHLY, CDR2 FYNNEI. The CDR3 is 14 residues long. The CDR3 bases are TGTGCCATTCCTAGCGGGAGAAACACCGGGGAGCTGTTTTTT. Protein product: CAIPSGRNTGELFF.

The chain uses TRBV11-2 and TRBJ1-1; D is undetermined. The CDR3 loop spans 14 amino acids. V lost 3 bases and J lost 2, with 10 bases in between. CDR1 and CDR2 from the germline V gene are SGHAT and FQNNGV. As DNA, the CDR3 is TGTGCCAGCAGCTTGGCAGCCATCAACACTGAAGCTTTCTTT. As protein: CASSLAAINTEAFF.

The chain is built from TRBV11-2 and TRBJ1-4; D is unclear. The CDR3 consists of 12 residues. The V and J ends lost 4 bases and 5 bases respectively, with 5 bases between them. Germline V gene data show CDR1 as SGHAT and CDR2 as FQNNGV. DNA for the CDR3: TGTGCCAGCAGCTCGGCAAATGAAAAACTGTTTTTT. Translating gives CASSSANEKLFF.

This clonotype has a handful of counts. The V gene is TRBV6-2 or TRBV6-3, the J gene TRBJ2-2; D unresolved. Germline V CDR1 and CDR2: MNHEY, SVGEGT. The V end lost 5 bases, the J end lost 9 bases, and 13 bases lay between the germline ends. This CDR3 contains 13 residues. In DNA form, the CDR3 reads TGTGCCAGCAGTGGGCGGTCCAGCCGGGAGCTGTTTTTT. Translating gives CASSGRSSRELFF.

There are many counts of this clonotype. V is TRBV7-2 and J is TRBJ2-1, with 7 nucleotides matching TRBD2. The CDR3 length is 16 residues. With 5 bases clipped from V and 0 bases from J, the junction kept 7 bases outside the gene matches. Germline V gene sequence: CDR1 SGHTA, CDR2 FQGNSA. This CDR3 is CASSLVGGGSYNEQFF. Here the CDR3 DNA reads TGTGCCAGCAGCCTAGTGGGCGGGGGCTCCTACAATGAGCAGTTCTTC.

The chain couples TRBV29-1 to TRBJ1-2; D may be TRBD1 (5 bases). The CDR3 covers 14 residues. Between the trimmed V and J ends, which lost 6 bases and 7 bases, there was a span of 21 bases. Germline values: CDR1 SQVTM, CDR2 ANQGSEA. The CDR3 reads CSVARGQGFTGYTF. CDR3 bases: TGCAGCGTGGCGAGGGGCCAGGGTTTCACTGGCTACACCTTC.

This clonotype was counted at least ten times. The V and J genes are TRBV15 and TRBJ2-3, with D uncertain. The germline gives CDR1 LNHNV, CDR2 YYDKDF (reference sequence). The CDR3 has 13 residues. V shed 1 base and J shed 6 bases, with 8 bases lying between them. Here the CDR3 reads CATSRGRWDTQYF. The CDR3 DNA follows: TGTGCCACCAGCAGAGGACGTTGGGATACGCAGTATTTT.

This clonotype came up many times. The chain is built from TRBV14 and TRBJ2-7; no firm D call. Trimming cost V 2 bases and J 1 base, with 9 bases left between them. CDR3 length: 14 amino acids. Germline assignment: CDR1 SGHDN and CDR2 FVKESK. The CDR3 coding sequence is TGTGCCAGCAGCCAAAGGTTCGGTTCCTACGAGCAGTACTTC. Its protein product is CASSQRFGSYEQYF.

The gene calls are TRBV5-4 and TRBJ1-2; the D gene is possibly TRBD1 (6 bases). There are 15 residues in the CDR3. Germline V CDR1 and CDR2: SGHNT, YYREEE (reference sequence). Trimming shortened V by 0 bases and J by 6 bases, and 15 bases separated the two germline ends. CDR3 sequence (DNA): TGTGCCAGCAGCTTGGGGGGGGCGCTTAATAATGGCTACACCTTC. The encoded protein is CASSLGGALNNGYTF.

This clonotype was found a few times. V gene TRBV3-1 combines with J gene TRBJ2-7, with TRBD2 identical over 10 bases. This CDR3 contains 16 residues. With V trimmed by 1 base and J by 0 bases, 3 bases remained unmatched. CDR1 is LGHDT, CDR2 YNNKEL, per germline (reference sequence). CDR3 sequence reads: CASSQGLAGVSYEQYF. CDR3 DNA sequence: TGTGCCAGCAGCCAAGGCCTAGCGGGAGTCTCCTACGAGCAGTACTTC.

The V call is TRBV7-2, the J call TRBJ2-7; D possibly uses TRBD1 or TRBD2 (5 bases each). CDR3 length equals 14 residues. Germline lookup yields CDR1 SGHTA and CDR2 FQGNSA. The V end was cut by 5 bases, the J end by 6 bases, with 17 bases between. The CDR3 DNA follows: TGTGCCAGCAGCCCCCGGGATTTTAGGGGCGAGCAGTACTTC. Translation gives CASSPRDFRGEQYF.

This clonotype was picked up many times. The chain couples TRBV20-1 to TRBJ2-6, with TRBD1 identical over 7 bases. Per germline, CDR1 DFQATT and CDR2 SNEGSKA (reference sequence). Trimming cost V 5 bases and J 3 bases; bases outside gene matches: 10. The CDR3 loop spans 16 amino acids. Here the CDR3 reads CSARRQGQFGANVLTF. DNA of the CDR3: TGCAGTGCTCGAAGACAGGGACAGTTTGGGGCCAACGTCCTGACTTTC.

A few counts support this clonotype. V usage is TRBV7-3 and J usage is TRBJ2-2; 10 nucleotides line up with TRBD1. The V gene's germline CDR1 is SGHTA and CDR2 FQGTGA. The CDR3 is made up of 18 amino acids. V was clipped by 5 bases and J by 4 bases; unmatched bases: 13. The CDR3 loop is CASSRGQGTRGRTGELFF. The CDR3 bases are TGTGCCAGCAGCAGGGGACAGGGGACACGCGGGCGCACCGGGGAGCTGTTTTTT.

In its sample, this clonotype was seen a few times. The chain couples TRBV24-1 to TRBJ2-5, with no clear D. Trimming took off 3 bases at V and 2 bases at J, with 9 bases between the two ends. Per the germline V gene, CDR1 is KGHDR and CDR2 is SFDVKD. This CDR3 has 14 amino acids. The CDR3 region has the DNA TGTGCCACCAGTGATATTTTGGGGCAAGAGACCCAGTACTTC. It encodes CATSDILGQETQYF.

The chain couples TRBV7-2 to TRBJ2-1, with TRBD2 identical over 9 bases. Germline loops: CDR1 SGHTA, CDR2 FQGNSA. With V trimmed by 5 bases and J by 3 bases, 5 bases remained unmatched. This CDR3 spans 15 amino acids. The CDR3 protein is CASSPKTSGYNEQFF. CDR3 bases: TGTGCCAGCAGCCCTAAGACTAGCGGCTACAATGAGCAGTTCTTC.

Only a few counts were recorded for this clonotype. V is TRBV13 and J is TRBJ2-3; TRBD1 agrees at 7 bases. The CDR3 covers 15 residues. Losses at the gene ends were 5 bases for V and 3 bases for J; bases not matched to a gene: 8. The germline CDR1 and CDR2 sequences are PRHDT and FYEKMQ (reference sequence). In DNA, the CDR3 is TGTGCCAGCAGCGCAAACACAGGGGATACAGATACGCAGTATTTT. Encoded protein: CASSANTGDTDTQYF.

The chain links TRBV20-1 to TRBJ1-6; D gene uncertain. V dropped 2 bases and J dropped 10 bases, with 18 bases sitting between them. Germline CDR1 reads DFQATT; CDR2 reads SNEGSKA (reference sequence). This CDR3 comprises 15 residues. CDR3 sequence (DNA): TGCAGTGCTAGATATGACTTGGATAGCAGCTCACCCCTCCACTTT. Its translation: CSARYDLDSSSPLHF.

The table lists this clonotype with many counts. The rearrangement uses TRBV5-6 and TRBJ2-5; D gene unclear. Looked up from germline, CDR1 is SGHDT and CDR2 is YYEEEE. The CDR3 totals 14 residues. Trimming took off 0 bases at V and 1 base at J, with 7 bases between the two ends. CDR3 sequence reads: CASSLGRIQETQYF. For the CDR3, the DNA is TGTGCCAGCAGCTTGGGTCGTATCCAAGAGACCCAGTACTTC.